This T cell receptor beta chain comes out of a study of T cell changes during pregnancy in multiple sclerosis. CDR3 length equals 17 residues. V was clipped by 7 bases and J by 2 bases, with 23 bases between them. Germline V gives CDR1 LNHDA, CDR2 SQIVND (reference sequence). Clones were read by immunoSEQ multiplex PCR, and TCRdb kept only the in-frame ones, dropping some. The profile shows under 45,000 clones, around 89% of them singletons. Sequencing used CD4+ T cells from peripheral blood mononuclear cells, obtained in the first trimester of pregnancy. The receptor comes from a female donor with multiple sclerosis, enrolled in a pregnancy study. The gene calls are TRBV19 and TRBJ2-5, with unresolved D. The CDR3 is CASNQPRRTGWQETQYF. The CDR3 DNA follows: TGTGCCAGTAATCAACCACGCCGTACCGGTTGGCAAGAGACCCAGTACTTC. Using reference TRBV19 and TRBJ2-5 for the parts outside the CDR3, the full variable domain is DGGITQSPKYLFRKEGQNVTLSCEQNLNHDAMYWYRQDPGQGLRLIYYSQIVNDFQKGDIAEGYSVSREKKESFPLTVTSAQKNPTAFYLCASNQPRRTGWQETQYFGPGTRLLVL.